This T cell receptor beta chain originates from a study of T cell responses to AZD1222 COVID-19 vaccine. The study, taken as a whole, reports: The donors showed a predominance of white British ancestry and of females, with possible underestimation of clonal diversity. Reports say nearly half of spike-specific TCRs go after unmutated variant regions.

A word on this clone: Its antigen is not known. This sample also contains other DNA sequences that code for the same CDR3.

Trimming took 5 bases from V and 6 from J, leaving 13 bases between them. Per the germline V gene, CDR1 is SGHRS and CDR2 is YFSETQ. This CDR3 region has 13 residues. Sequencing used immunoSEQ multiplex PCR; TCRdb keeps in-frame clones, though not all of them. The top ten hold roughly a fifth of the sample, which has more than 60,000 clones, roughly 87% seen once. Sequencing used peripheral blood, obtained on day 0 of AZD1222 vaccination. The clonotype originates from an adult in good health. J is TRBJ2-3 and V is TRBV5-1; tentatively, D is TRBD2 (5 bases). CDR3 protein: CASSNRGRDTQYF. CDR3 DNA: TGCGCCAGCAGTAACAGAGGGCGGGATACGCAGTATTTT.